Shown below are 20 T cell receptor beta chains from a single sample sequenced in a study of shared clonotypes between healthy human individuals. Only in-frame clones appear in the TCRdb table, and some are missing; sequencing was by immunoSEQ multiplex PCR. The sample includes 2 million to 2.5 million clones, 93% of them seen just once. The sample was naive CD4+ T cells from PBMCs. This sample's subset: CD45RA+ positively selected. Source of these receptors: a man younger than 35 in good health. Some clones in this sample may be carry-over from other donors' samples.

The CDR3 sequence: CATSRVLAGQRRKYGYTF. CDR3 nucleotide sequence: TGTGCCACCAGCAGAGTACTCGCGGGACAGCGACGAAAGTATGGCTACACCTTC. This chain links TRBV15 with TRBJ1-2, with 7 bases matching TRBD1. This CDR3 is built from 18 residues. The junction had 16 bases not matched to a gene; V was cut back by 1 base and J by 5 bases. From germline, CDR1 is LNHNV and CDR2 YYDKDF (reference sequence).

This rearrangement joins TRBV18 to TRBJ2-3; 11 bases line up with TRBD1. The CDR3 covers 16 residues. From germline, CDR1 is KGHSH and CDR2 LQKENI. Unmatched junction bases numbered 3, after V lost 0 bases and J lost 4 bases. The CDR3 coding sequence is TGTGCCAGCTCACCACCGCGGACAGGGGGCGCAGATACGCAGTATTTT. Encoded protein: CASSPPRTGGADTQYF.

The genes are TRBV7-2 and TRBJ2-1; 9 bases map to TRBD2. V gave up 0 bases and J gave up 6 bases; unmatched junction bases: 9. Germline CDR1 reads SGHTA; CDR2 reads FQGNSA. This CDR3 is 17 amino acids long. In DNA form, the CDR3 reads TGTGCCAGCAGCTTAGCGTCGCAACTAGCGGGCTTCAATGAGCAGTTCTTC. This gives the protein CASSLASQLAGFNEQFF.

This clone was recorded once. The chain employs TRBV6-5 and TRBJ2-5; either TRBD1 or TRBD2 may fit D (5 bases each). Trimming removed 5 bases at V and 1 base at J, with 14 bases between. The CDR3 loop spans 15 amino acids. CDR1 and CDR2 from the germline V gene are MNHEY and SVGAGI. This CDR3 is CASSPRDESQETQYF. The CDR3 bases are TGTGCCAGCAGTCCACGGGACGAGAGCCAAGAGACCCAGTACTTC.

The rearrangement links TRBV11-2 to TRBJ2-2, with TRBD2 matching over 9 bases. CDR1 is SGHAT, CDR2 FQNNGV, per germline. This CDR3 is 17 amino acids long. V lost 2 bases, J lost 2 bases, and 6 bases stayed unmatched. The CDR3 DNA reads TGTGCCAGCAGCTTAAGACCTAGCGGGGTTAACACCGGGGAGCTGTTTTTT. This encodes CASSLRPSGVNTGELFF.

This clone was observed a single time. The gene calls are TRBV5-1 and TRBJ2-2; D possibly corresponds to TRBD2 (6 bases). Trimming pared 3 bases from V and 4 bases from J, leaving 16 bases between. CDR1 and CDR2 from the germline V gene are SGHRS and YFSETQ. CDR3 length equals 16 residues. CDR3 DNA sequence: TGCGCCAGCAGCTGGCTGACCGGGAGTAGCACCGGGGAGCTGTTTTTT. This codes for CASSWLTGSSTGELFF.

In its sample, this clone was seen once. Different DNA sequences within this sample yield the same CDR3. The chain joins TRBV5-1 to TRBJ2-7; tentative D call: TRBD1 (6 bases). Deletions cut 3 bases from V and 6 bases from J, with 10 bases between. Germline V gene data show CDR1 as SGHRS and CDR2 as YFSETQ. This CDR3 is 12 amino acids long. The CDR3 nucleotides are TGCGCCAGCAGCTCACAGGGAGCCGAGCAGTACTTC. Amino acids: CASSSQGAEQYF.

V is TRBV4-1 and J is TRBJ1-1, with 7 bases matching TRBD1. This CDR3 region has 13 residues. Germline values: CDR1 MGHRA, CDR2 YSYEKL. With 3 bases clipped from V and 7 bases from J, the junction kept 5 bases outside the gene matches. CDR3 region: CASSQADRVEAFF. As DNA, the CDR3 is TGCGCCAGCAGCCAGGCCGACAGGGTTGAAGCTTTCTTT.

This clone appeared once. This chain connects TRBV5-4 to TRBJ2-7, with D uncertain. Looked up from germline, CDR1 is SGHNT and CDR2 is YYREEE (reference sequence). The ends were cut back, 4 bases at V and 3 bases at J, with 11 bases in the middle. The CDR3 contains 13 residues. CDR3 loop: CASSTGVGYEQYF. The CDR3 region has the DNA TGTGCCAGCAGCACCGGAGTCGGCTACGAGCAGTACTTC.

The gene calls are TRBV5-1 and TRBJ1-4; D gene uncertain. V was clipped by 3 bases and J by 8 bases, with 14 bases between them. This CDR3 is built from 14 residues. Looked up from germline, CDR1 is SGHRS and CDR2 is YFSETQ. CDR3 coding DNA: TGCGCCAGCAGCTACATCGCGGGTGGAGAAAAACTGTTTTTT. Its translation: CASSYIAGGEKLFF.

The chain uses TRBV5-1 and TRBJ1-2; 10 bases map to TRBD1. Per germline, CDR1 SGHRS and CDR2 YFSETQ. The trim removed 3 bases at V and 4 bases at J, leaving 9 bases unmatched. The CDR3 consists of 16 residues. The CDR3 loop reads CASSSSGTGVAYGYTF. The DNA for the CDR3 is TGCGCCAGCAGCTCCTCTGGGACAGGGGTCGCCTATGGCTACACCTTC.

The V gene is TRBV18, the J gene TRBJ2-1; 16 bases match TRBD2. This CDR3 comprises 19 residues. Per the germline V gene, CDR1 is KGHSH and CDR2 is LQKENI. The junction had 8 bases not matched to a gene; V was cut back by 0 bases and J by 6 bases. The CDR3 nucleotides read TGTGCCAGCTCACCACCGGGACTAGCGGGAGGGATGGCCTCCAATGAGCAGTTCTTC. It yields the protein CASSPPGLAGGMASNEQFF.

The chain has TRBV4-2 and TRBJ2-5; tentatively, D is TRBD1 (6 bases). This CDR3 contains 18 residues. From germline, CDR1 is LGHNA and CDR2 YNFKEQ. Trimming removed 0 bases at V and 2 bases at J, with 19 bases between. CDR3 residues: CASSQDVAGTSLQETQYF. The CDR3 DNA reads TGTGCCAGCAGCCAAGATGTTGCCGGGACAAGCTTACAAGAGACCCAGTACTTC.

The chain uses TRBV27 and TRBJ2-2; D is perhaps TRBD2 (6 bases). CDR1 MNHEY and CDR2 SMNVEV come from the germline V gene (reference sequence). CDR3 length equals 14 residues. V was shortened by 4 bases and J by 7 bases, with 13 bases between the two germline ends. The CDR3 DNA sequence: TGTGCCAGCAGTTCCCACGCGGGGATCGGGGAGCTGTTTTTT. Its translation: CASSSHAGIGELFF.

The gene calls are TRBV7-9 and TRBJ2-7, with D perhaps TRBD2 (5 bases). Trimming pared 5 bases from V and 1 base from J, leaving 15 bases between. The CDR3 covers 15 residues. The germline gives CDR1 SEHNR, CDR2 FQNEAQ (reference sequence). The CDR3, as DNA: TGTGCCAGCAGCACTCTCCTTGGCGGGTCCTACGAGCAGTACTTC. As protein: CASSTLLGGSYEQYF.

Turning to this clone: Distinct nucleotide sequences in the sample also encode this CDR3. The V and J genes are TRBV6-5 and TRBJ1-5; no clear D gene. Looked up from germline, CDR1 is MNHEY and CDR2 is SVGAGI. Trimming pared 0 bases from V and 6 bases from J, leaving 6 bases between. This CDR3 has 13 residues. CDR3 residues: CASSYSVGQPQHF. The CDR3 DNA is TGTGCCAGCAGTTACTCCGTCGGTCAGCCCCAGCATTTT.

This rearrangement joins TRBV19 to TRBJ1-5; 12 nucleotides match TRBD1. CDR1 is LNHDA, CDR2 SQIVND, per germline (reference sequence). V was clipped by 7 bases and J by 5 bases; unmatched bases: 12. This CDR3 is 17 amino acids long. CDR3 sequence reads: CASNPTRDRGRDQPQHF. The CDR3 region has the DNA TGTGCCAGTAACCCAACCCGGGACAGGGGGCGAGATCAGCCCCAGCATTTT.

The chain recombines TRBV6-1 with TRBJ1-2, with 8 bases fitting TRBD1. CDR3 length: 11 amino acids. Trimming removed 6 bases from V and 10 bases from J; junction bases left unmatched: 4. Germline V gene sequence: CDR1 MNHNS, CDR2 SASEGT. The CDR3 nucleotides read TGTGCCAGCAGGGGACAGGTAAACTACACCTTC. Translating gives CASRGQVNYTF.

V usage is TRBV6-1 and J usage is TRBJ2-7; a weak D match, TRBD1 (6 bases). The CDR3 runs 12 residues. V gave up 7 bases and J gave up 2 bases, with 9 bases separating them. Germline V gene data show CDR1 as MNHNS and CDR2 as SASEGT. CDR3 in amino acids: CASTRGPYEQYF. The CDR3 DNA reads as TGTGCCAGCACCAGGGGCCCCTACGAGCAGTACTTC.

The chain couples TRBV10-3 to TRBJ2-5, with 8 bases fitting TRBD1. The CDR3 contains 14 residues. V gave up 5 bases and J gave up 3 bases; unmatched junction bases: 5. In germline, CDR1 is ENHRY, CDR2 SYGVKD. The CDR3 protein is CAISPATGEETQYF. Here the CDR3 DNA reads TGTGCCATCAGTCCCGCGACAGGGGAAGAGACCCAGTACTTC.